The 23 T cell receptor beta chains below were found in one sample sequenced in a study of cytomegalovirus exposure and HLA in healthy donors (dated by TCRdb to about 2017). The library relied on the immunoSEQ multiplex PCR assay. A mixture of 60 forward primers for TCR Vbeta segments and 13 reverse primers for TCR Jbeta segments was used in the multiplex PCR. The clones in this table, taken by TCRdb from immuneACCESS, are in-frame only. Not every clone is retained; where verified, under half of the shortfall comes from an unresolved V gene, and the cause of the rest is unknown. In all, the sample holds approximately 100,000 clones, and 79% of those were seen once. The ten most abundant clones make up more than 3.5% of the sample. The sample taken for sequencing was PBMCs. These receptors all come from a female donor in good health and CMV-seropositive.

The V call is TRBV29-1, the J call TRBJ1-2, with 10 bases that match TRBD1. This CDR3 spans 13 amino acids. The germline gives CDR1 SQVTM, CDR2 ANQGSEA. V was pared by 4 bases and J by 7 bases, with 6 bases of the junction left unmatched. The CDR3 DNA follows: TGCAGCGTTGCAGGACAGGGGGTTGGTGGCTACACCTTC. Its translation: CSVAGQGVGGYTF. The full variable domain, with the rest looked up from reference TRBV29-1 and TRBJ1-2, is SAVISQKPSRDICQRGTSLTIQCQVDSQVTMMFWYRQQPGQSLTLIATANQGSEATYESGFVIDKFPISRPNLTFSTLTVSNMSPEDSSIYLCSVAGQGVGGYTFGSGTRLTVV.

CDR3 loop: CASTATGVDTQYF. Written as DNA, the CDR3 is TGTGCCAGCACCGCAACAGGGGTGGATACGCAGTATTTT. The rearrangement links TRBV7-2 to TRBJ2-3, with 7 bases lining up with TRBD1. This CDR3 comprises 13 residues. The V segment lost 7 bases and the J segment 6 bases; nucleotides outside the gene matches: 7. Germline V gives CDR1 SGHTA, CDR2 FQGNSA.

The chain uses TRBV30 and TRBJ2-1, with 13 bases that match TRBD2. Germline V gives CDR1 GTSNPN, CDR2 SVGIG (reference sequence). The CDR3 runs 17 residues. Trimming cost V 7 bases and J 0 bases; bases outside gene matches: 9. The CDR3 nucleotides read TGTGCCTCCCAGGGACTAGCGGGAAAGTACTCCTACAATGAGCAGTTCTTC. Its protein is CASQGLAGKYSYNEQFF.

The rearrangement joins TRBV5-1 to TRBJ2-7; D might be TRBD2 (6 bases). In germline, CDR1 is SGHRS, CDR2 YFSETQ. Trimming shortened V by 4 bases and J by 1 base, and 21 bases separated the two germline ends. This CDR3 has 17 residues. The CDR3 region has the DNA TGCGCCAGCAGCCCCGCCGGGGGAGCACGAGTATCCTACGAGCAGTACTTC. It specifies CASSPAGGARVSYEQYF.

The chain employs TRBV29-1 and TRBJ2-7; D is undetermined. This CDR3 spans 10 amino acids. CDR1 and CDR2 (germline): SQVTM, ANQGSEA. V was cut by 5 bases and J by 2 bases, with 4 bases left in between. DNA for the CDR3: TGCAGCGTTTTAACCTACGAGCAGTACTTC. Translated: CSVLTYEQYF.

This clone has only one observation. The rearrangement uses TRBV13 and TRBJ2-5; perhaps TRBD2 as D (6 bases). The end of the DNA aligns better with TRBJ2-7, so the J call may be wrong. Germline assignment: CDR1 PRHDT and CDR2 FYEKMQ (reference sequence). There are 13 residues in the CDR3. The CDR3 bases are TGTGCCAGCAGCTTCGCGGGGTCCTACGAGCAGTACTTC. Translated, it gives CASSFAGSYEQYF.

The chain links TRBV18 to TRBJ1-1; D is undetermined. CDR1 KGHSH and CDR2 LQKENI come from the germline V gene. The CDR3 contains 13 residues. Between the trimmed V and J ends, which lost 3 bases and 6 bases, there was a span of 11 bases. This chain's CDR3 is CASSPGISAEAFF. In DNA, the CDR3 is TGTGCCAGCTCACCGGGGATTAGCGCTGAAGCTTTCTTT.

This clone showed up just a few times. This chain links TRBV27 with TRBJ2-1; 16 positions agree with TRBD2. The V and J ends lost 6 bases and 4 bases, in that order; junction bases with no gene match: 3. Germline values: CDR1 MNHEY, CDR2 SMNVEV (reference sequence). CDR3 length equals 16 residues. The chain's CDR3 is CASRGTSGGGYNEQFF. The CDR3 nucleotides read TGTGCCAGCAGGGGGACTAGCGGGGGGGGGTACAATGAGCAGTTCTTC.

This chain links TRBV6-1 with TRBJ2-5; 7 positions match TRBD1. Germline CDR1 MNHNS, CDR2 SASEGT. The CDR3 consists of 15 residues. The trim removed 6 bases at V and 4 bases at J, leaving 11 bases unmatched. The CDR3 DNA reads as TGTGCCAGCAGCGATAACAGGGGCAAGGGAGAGACCCAGTACTTC. Translation gives CASSDNRGKGETQYF.

This clone was counted only a few times. This chain joins TRBV19 and TRBJ2-2, with 10 bases aligning to TRBD1. The CDR3 length is 13 residues. With V trimmed by 7 bases and J by 6 bases, 2 bases remained unmatched. Germline CDR1 is LNHDA and CDR2 is SQIVND (reference sequence). CDR3 sequence (DNA): TGTGCCAGTAACGACAGGGGGCCCGGGGAGCTGTTTTTT. Protein: CASNDRGPGELFF.

This clone has just a few counts. This chain connects TRBV7-9 to TRBJ1-5, with TRBD1 as a possible D gene (5 bases). V lost 8 bases and J lost 6, with 17 bases in between. Per the germline V gene, CDR1 is SEHNR and CDR2 is FQNEAQ (reference sequence). This CDR3 comprises 14 residues. The CDR3 nucleotides are TGTGCCAGCGGTAACCAGGGCTTAGGTCAGCCCCAGCATTTT. Protein sequence: CASGNQGLGQPQHF.

Notes on this clone: Other DNA sequences from this sample encode an identical CDR3 as well. This chain links TRBV5-5 with TRBJ1-1; D might be TRBD1 (5 bases). Trimming took off 1 base at V and 4 bases at J, with 14 bases between the two ends. In germline, CDR1 is SGHKS, CDR2 YYEKEE (reference sequence). The length of the CDR3 is 15 residues. CDR3 loop: CASSLNALGGTEAFF. The CDR3 DNA is TGTGCCAGCAGCTTGAACGCCCTGGGGGGCACTGAAGCTTTCTTT.

The chain carries TRBV30 and TRBJ1-6, with 9 bases fitting TRBD1. Germline V gives CDR1 GTSNPN, CDR2 SVGIG (reference sequence). Trimming at V came to 0 bases and at J to 8 bases, leaving 5 bases not matched to a gene. This CDR3 is built from 15 residues. CDR3 amino acids: CAWSVGQGTDSPLHF. CDR3 DNA: TGTGCCTGGAGTGTCGGACAGGGGACGGATTCACCCCTCCACTTT. Combining the CDR3 with reference TRBV30 and TRBJ1-6 gives the whole variable domain SQTIHQWPATLVQPVGSPLSLECTVEGTSNPNLYWYRQAAGRGLQLLFYSVGIGQISSEVPQNLSASRPQDRQFILSSKKLLLSDSGFYLCAWSVGQGTDSPLHFGNGTRLTVT.

The chain joins TRBV25-1 to TRBJ2-5; a weak D match, TRBD2 (7 bases). Per the germline V gene, CDR1 is MGHDK and CDR2 is SYGVNS. V was clipped by 4 bases and J by 4 bases, with 13 bases between them. This CDR3 has 14 amino acids. The chain's CDR3 is CASSGGGGRETQYF. CDR3 nucleotide sequence: TGTGCCAGCAGTGGAGGGGGGGGTCGAGAGACCCAGTACTTC.

The chain uses TRBV29-1 and TRBJ1-1; 7 bases fit TRBD1. Trimming at V came to 8 bases and at J to 9 bases, leaving 12 bases not matched to a gene. This CDR3 has 12 amino acids. Germline CDR1 is SQVTM and CDR2 is ANQGSEA. The CDR3 loop is CSPEDRVGQAFF. In DNA, the CDR3 is TGCAGCCCCGAAGACAGGGTGGGGCAAGCTTTCTTT. The entire variable domain, with the rest obtained from reference TRBV29-1 and TRBJ1-1, is as follows: SAVISQKPSRDICQRGTSLTIQCQVDSQVTMMFWYRQQPGQSLTLIATANQGSEATYESGFVIDKFPISRPNLTFSTLTVSNMSPEDSSIYLCSPEDRVGQAFFGQGTRLTVV.

This chain links TRBV6-5 with TRBJ1-1; 10 bases match TRBD1. The CDR3 is 15 amino acids. The J segment lost 4 bases and the V segment lost 6 bases, leaving 8 bases of the junction unmatched. Germline CDR1 and CDR2: MNHEY and SVGAGI. The CDR3 nucleotides are TGTGCCAGCAGGGACGACAGGGGGCATATCACTGAAGCTTTCTTT. This sequence encodes CASRDDRGHITEAFF.

This chain joins TRBV11-2 and TRBJ1-5; TRBD1 matches 7 bases. Germline assignment: CDR1 SGHAT and CDR2 FQNNGV. The CDR3 is 15 residues long. The junction had 10 bases not matched to a gene; V was cut back by 5 bases and J by 6 bases. CDR3 region: CASSQGQTNSQPQHF. CDR3 bases: TGTGCCAGCAGCCAGGGACAGACGAATAGTCAGCCCCAGCATTTT.

The chain employs TRBV4-1 and TRBJ1-3; weak D call: TRBD1 (6 bases). Trimming removed 0 bases from V and 3 bases from J, with 18 bases in between. Looked up from germline, CDR1 is MGHRA and CDR2 is YSYEKL. CDR3 length: 18 residues. Here the CDR3 DNA reads TGCGCCAGCAGCCAAGACCTCCAGAGGGGGAGGGATGGAAACACCATATATTTT. This codes for CASSQDLQRGRDGNTIYF.

CDR3: CASSFKQGNYTF. The CDR3 nucleotides are TGTGCCAGCAGCTTCAAACAGGGCAACTACACCTTC. The chain recombines TRBV7-9 with TRBJ1-2, with D tentatively TRBD1 (6 bases). Trimming removed 3 bases from V and 10 bases from J, with 12 bases in between. Germline values: CDR1 SEHNR, CDR2 FQNEAQ (reference sequence). CDR3 size: 12 residues.

V and J are TRBV10-2 and TRBJ2-1; 11 bases fit TRBD2. V shed 3 bases, J shed 0 bases, and the junction held 4 bases outside the gene matches. Germline lookup yields CDR1 WSHSY and CDR2 SAAADI. This CDR3 has 17 residues. The CDR3 loop is CASSDPGTSGSYNEQFF. As DNA, the CDR3 is TGCGCCAGCAGTGACCCCGGGACTAGCGGCTCCTACAATGAGCAGTTCTTC.

The chain links TRBV30 to TRBJ1-1; 8 nucleotides line up with TRBD1. The CDR3 length is 14 residues. Germline V gives CDR1 GTSNPN, CDR2 SVGIG (reference sequence). V gave up 4 bases and J gave up 5 bases; unmatched junction bases: 9. CDR3 in amino acids: CAWIDRGPRTEAFF. DNA for the CDR3: TGTGCCTGGATCGACAGGGGACCGCGAACTGAAGCTTTCTTT. Combining the CDR3 with reference TRBV30 and TRBJ1-1 gives the whole variable domain SQTIHQWPATLVQPVGSPLSLECTVEGTSNPNLYWYRQAAGRGLQLLFYSVGIGQISSEVPQNLSASRPQDRQFILSSKKLLLSDSGFYLCAWIDRGPRTEAFFGQGTRLTVV.

This chain uses TRBV5-7 with TRBJ1-5, with D unresolved. TRBV5-7 is filed as an ORF, its function uncertain. The CDR3 length is 12 residues. V dropped 0 bases and J dropped 6 bases, with 4 bases sitting between them. CDR3 in amino acids: CASSLDSQPQHF. The DNA for the CDR3 is TGTGCCAGCAGCTTGGACAGTCAGCCCCAGCATTTT.

The chain has TRBV9 and TRBJ2-1; 7 bases align to TRBD2. The length of the CDR3 is 15 residues. J gave up 4 bases and V 0 bases, and 4 bases lay outside the gene matches. Germline V gene data show CDR1 as SGDLS and CDR2 as YYNGEE. CDR3 DNA: TGTGCCAGCAGCGTAGGAGGGACTACATACAATGAGCAGTTCTTC. It codes for CASSVGGTTYNEQFF.